The rows below give T cell receptor beta chains drawn from one sample of a study of PD-1 blockade in classical Hodgkin lymphoma. The protocol was immunoSEQ multiplex PCR, while the TCRdb copy is restricted to in-frame clones and leaves out a portion. The table records around 91,000 clones, roughly 81% of them present only once. The sample consisted of peripheral blood mononuclear cells (PBMCs), taken before the second cycle of nivolumab. Receptor source: a human donor with classical Hodgkin lymphoma. The CDR3 runs from the conserved cysteine through the conserved F or W. The order of the fields is clone size, J gene, V gene, D gene, CDR3 DNA, CDR3 protein. The D gene is left open where the match is weak. For some rows the clone size is stated as once, few or many, or as a class when expanded; others skip it.

size: once; J: TRBJ1-4; V: TRBV30; D: TRBD1; DNA: TGTGCCTGCGCACAGGGGCCCCTTAATGAAAAACTGTTTTTT; CDR3: CACAQGPLNEKLFF
size: once; J: TRBJ1-2; V: TRBV19; D: TRBD1; DNA: TGTGCCAGTAGTACCCGGGGACAGAGGAACTATGGCTACACCTTC; CDR3: CASSTRGQRNYGYTF
size: NA; J: TRBJ1-2; V: TRBV6-5; D: TRBD1; DNA: TGTGCCAGCAGGACACCTGGGGACAGAAGGGACTACACCTTC; CDR3: CASRTPGDRRDYTF
size: NA; J: TRBJ2-1; V: TRBV19; D: NA; DNA: TGTGCCAGTAGTATGGTAAGGAGCAATGAGCAGTTCTTC; CDR3: CASSMVRSNEQFF
size: few; J: TRBJ1-1; V: TRBV7-6; D: NA; DNA: TGTGCCGTATCAAGGGAGCACAACACTGAAGCTTTCTTT; CDR3: CAVSREHNTEAFF
size: NA; J: TRBJ1-1; V: TRBV19; D: NA; DNA: TGTGCCAGTAGTCCGACAGTGAACACTGAAGCTTTCTTT; CDR3: CASSPTVNTEAFF
size: NA; J: TRBJ2-3; V: TRBV11-1; D: TRBD2; DNA: TGTGCCAGCAGCTACTTGACTAGCGGGAGTCGAGATACGCAGTATTTT; CDR3: CASSYLTSGSRDTQYF
size: NA; J: TRBJ2-3; V: TRBV19; D: NA; DNA: TGTGCCAGTAGTGACCCCAGGGGAGCAACGGGGAGAGATACGCAGTATTTT; CDR3: CASSDPRGATGRDTQYF
size: NA; J: TRBJ1-2; V: TRBV4-1; D: NA; DNA: TGCGCCAGCAGCCAGGCGACAGCGGGGTCCTTGGGCAGCTACACCTTC; CDR3: CASSQATAGSLGSYTF
size: NA; J: TRBJ2-1; V: TRBV6-6; D: NA; DNA: TGTGCCAGCATCCAAGACAGGTTCACCAATAATGAGCAGTTCTTC; CDR3: CASIQDRFTNNEQFF
size: few; J: TRBJ2-6; V: TRBV19; D: TRBD1; DNA: TGTGCCAGTAGTATTAGGGCGGGGACAGGGTTTTCCGGGGCCAACGTCCTGACTTTC; CDR3: CASSIRAGTGFSGANVLTF
size: NA; J: TRBJ1-3; V: TRBV4-1; D: TRBD1; DNA: TGCGCCAGCAGCCAGACAGGGTTTGGAAACACCATATATTTT; CDR3: CASSQTGFGNTIYF
size: NA; J: TRBJ2-3; V: TRBV9; D: TRBD2; DNA: TGTGCCAGCAGCGTAGGACTAGCGGGAGCAGATACGCAGTATTTT; CDR3: CASSVGLAGADTQYF
size: NA; J: TRBJ2-3; V: TRBV7-2; D: NA; DNA: TGTGCCAGCAGCTTAGACACAGATACGCAGTATTTT; CDR3: CASSLDTDTQYF
size: few; J: TRBJ2-6; V: TRBV30; D: NA; DNA: TGTGCCTGTAGCCCTTCTGGGGCCAACGTCCTGACTTTC; CDR3: CACSPSGANVLTF
size: few; J: TRBJ1-1; V: TRBV5-4; D: NA; DNA: TGTGCCAGCAGCCCCGCGAACACTGAAGCTTTCTTT; CDR3: CASSPANTEAFF
size: NA; J: TRBJ2-7; V: TRBV23-1; D: NA; DNA: TGCGCCAGCAGTCAACGGTCCGGGCGGGTCAACTGCGAGCAGTACTTC; CDR3: CASSQRSGRVNCEQYF
size: NA; J: TRBJ2-3; V: TRBV28; D: NA; DNA: TGTGCCAGCAGTTTATTGGACCCCGACGCAGATACGCAGTATTTT; CDR3: CASSLLDPDADTQYF
size: NA; J: TRBJ1-2; V: TRBV13; D: NA; DNA: TGTGCCAGCAGCTTAGACCCGGCGGCAGGGGATGGCTACACCTTC; CDR3: CASSLDPAAGDGYTF
size: few; J: TRBJ2-6; V: TRBV5-4; D: TRBD2; DNA: TGTGCCAGCAGCCCGCGACTAGCGGGAAGGGGGGCCAACGTCCTGACTTTC; CDR3: CASSPRLAGRGANVLTF
size: few; J: TRBJ1-2; V: TRBV2; D: NA; DNA: TGTGCCAGCAAGTCGAACAGGGAGAACTATGGCTACACCTTC; CDR3: CASKSNRENYGYTF
size: NA; J: TRBJ2-3; V: TRBV4-2; D: NA; DNA: TGTGCCAGCAGCCAAGTAGCTACCGATACGCAGTATTTT; CDR3: CASSQVATDTQYF
size: NA; J: TRBJ1-1; V: TRBV5-4; D: TRBD1; DNA: TGTGCCAGCAGCAGCCCGGGACAGGGTGTCACTGAAGCTTTCTTT; CDR3: CASSSPGQGVTEAFF
size: few; J: TRBJ1-5; V: TRBV7-2; D: NA; DNA: TGTGCCAGCAGCTCTTCGGGACGTGTATTAGGGCCCCAGCATTTT; CDR3: CASSSSGRVLGPQHF
size: few; J: TRBJ1-5; V: TRBV30; D: TRBD1; DNA: TGTGCCTGGAGTGACAGGGGAAGGGGCAATCAGCCCCAGCATTTT; CDR3: CAWSDRGRGNQPQHF
size: NA; J: TRBJ2-2; V: TRBV7-8; D: TRBD1; DNA: TGTGCCAGCAGCCCATCCCCGACAGGGACCACCGGGGAGCTGTTTTTT; CDR3: CASSPSPTGTTGELFF
size: NA; J: TRBJ2-1; V: TRBV7-6; D: NA; DNA: TGTGCCAGCAGCTTAGGACTGGGGAGCTCCTACAATGAGCAGTTCTTC; CDR3: CASSLGLGSSYNEQFF